Sequencing of this T cell receptor (beta chain) was carried out in a study of T cells in Graves' hyperthyroidism and ophthalmopathy (dated by TCRdb to the late 2010s). With regard to the full study: Peripheral blood samples were taken at initial diagnosis, before any treatment was given. A discovery cohort of about 95 patients, fewer than 50 with Graves' ophthalmopathy and about 58 with stable Graves' hyperthyroidism, was used to find distinguishing TCR V-J signatures. Prospective prediction of ophthalmopathy was tested in an independent validation cohort of fewer than 20 hyperthyroidism patients and some 17 patients who later progressed to ophthalmopathy. For training and testing, the roughly 93 patients in the discovery cohort were randomly divided in a 7:3 ratio. The study also compared thyroid tissue and blood T-cell repertoires from roughly 6 Graves' hyperthyroidism patients. Following sampling, methimazole starting at 30 mg daily was given to hyperthyroidism patients, and high-dose intravenous methylprednisolone was given to ophthalmopathy patients. TCR Vbeta CDR3 sequencing of 130 to 150 peripheral blood samples (around 45 ophthalmopathy, about 74 hyperthyroidism and some 17 progressor patients) is reported in the paper.

What the authors observed across the whole study: A model built on a 13 V-J signature distinguished ophthalmopathy from stable hyperthyroidism, reaching approximately 89% sensitivity and under 84% specificity in cross-validation and 80%/75% in testing. Most expanded thyroid clonotypes (frequency above 0.001) were also found in blood, which suggests that blood repertoires may mirror thyroid immune responses. No statistical method was used to set the sample size in advance, and investigators knew the group allocation. In validation, progression to ophthalmopathy was predicted by the model with around 70% sensitivity and just over 72% specificity, a median of roughly 6.4 months before onset.

Inclusive of the bounding cysteine and phenylalanine, the CDR3 is 16 residues long. Of all the DNA, just the CDR3 is kept, 48 bases in frame from base 1. For CDR1 and CDR2, the germline V gene (reference sequence) lists SEHNR and FQNEAQ. Cut back by 5 bases and 2 bases, the V and J ends lie 18 bases apart. Remarks on this clonotype: Its antigen is currently not known. No base qualities exist here, and no much larger clone lies one base off it.

TCR beta CDR3 regions were amplified from RNA transcripts. The TCR CDR3 was subjected to a first round of RT-PCR using the HTBI primer set and the Qiagen OneStep RT-PCR kit. Libraries were constructed in a second round of multiplex PCR, after which size selection and purification were carried out. The libraries were sequenced on an Illumina HiSeq2000 using paired-end 100 bp reads. The published analysis was carried out like this. Raw data were processed with SOAPnuke, discarding reads with adapters, uncalled bases, mean Phred below 15, or no exact constant-primer or identifier match. High-quality paired reads were merged with COPE v1.2.5, and unique nucleotide sequences were defined as clonotypes. MiTCR v1.1 was used to align the clonotypes against IMGT TRBV, TRBD and TRBJ reference segments. Analysis was restricted to V-J combinations with a frequency above 0.0001, which covered over 98% of repertoires. The TCS score was defined as the ratio of F50 (clonal expansion) to E x V (chaos), calculated using BLOSUM62-based TCRdist between CDR3 peptides within each V-J. Welch's t-statistics and random forest reduced fewer than 550 V-J features to 10 to 15, which were used in a naive Bayes classifier (R e1071). The public sequencing data were trimmed at Q25 with fastp and processed into clonotypes with MiXCR by TCRdb, which kept only in-frame beta chains. Every distinct CDR3 protein forms one entry, paired with its most common genes and DNA. For this entry, the V and J calls and clone size follow TCRdb and not the study's own pipeline. Recorded for this sample are roughly 580,000 distinct CDR3 sequences; about 15% of them occurred a single time. Under 7% of the sample lies in the top ten.

Hyperthyroidism patients were newly diagnosed, had a disease duration of under 2 months, and were aged 18 to 65 years. The study excluded patients with uncontrolled infections, other autoimmune diseases, pregnancy or lactation. Clinical symptoms, serum thyroxine and TRAb, thyroid ultrasound, and orbital computed tomography formed the basis for the diagnoses. Blood from progressor patients was drawn when they were first diagnosed with hyperthyroidism, before any ophthalmopathy symptoms appeared. Ficoll-Paque density gradient centrifugation was used to isolate PBMCs from 9.5 to 10 ml of fresh peripheral blood. Progressor patients were initially diagnosed with Graves' hyperthyroidism and developed ophthalmopathy during follow-up. Total RNA was extracted with Trizol reagent, and quality was checked on an Agilent 2100 Bioanalyzer.

The sequenced sample was blood. This TCR was sampled from a woman aged 25 to 39 with Graves' hyperthyroidism that later progressed to Graves' ophthalmopathy. The chain links TRBV7-9 with TRBJ1-1; no D gene call is confident. The CDR3 region has the sequence CASSLGIHQANTEAFF. The DNA is TGTGCCAGCAGCCTTGGGATCCACCAAGCTAACACTGAAGCTTTCTTT.